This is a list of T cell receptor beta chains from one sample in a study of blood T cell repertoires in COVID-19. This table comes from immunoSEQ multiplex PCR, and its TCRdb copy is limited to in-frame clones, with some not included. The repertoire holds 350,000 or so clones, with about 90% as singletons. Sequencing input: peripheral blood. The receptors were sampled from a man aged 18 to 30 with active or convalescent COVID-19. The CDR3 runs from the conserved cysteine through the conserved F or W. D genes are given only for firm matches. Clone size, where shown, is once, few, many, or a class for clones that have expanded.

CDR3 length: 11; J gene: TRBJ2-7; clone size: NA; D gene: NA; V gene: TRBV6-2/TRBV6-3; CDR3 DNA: TGTGCCAGCAGTACGGCCTACGAGCAGTACTTC; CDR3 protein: CASSTAYEQYF
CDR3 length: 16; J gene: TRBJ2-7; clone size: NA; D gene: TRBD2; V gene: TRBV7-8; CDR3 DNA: TGTGCCAGCAGCTACGGACTAGCGGGAGTGGCCTACGAGCAGTACTTC; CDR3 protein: CASSYGLAGVAYEQYF
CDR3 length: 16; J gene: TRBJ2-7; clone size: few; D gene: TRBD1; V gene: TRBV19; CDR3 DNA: TGTGCCAGTAGTATGTATGGGGGACAGATAGCCTACGAGCAGTACTTC; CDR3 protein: CASSMYGGQIAYEQYF
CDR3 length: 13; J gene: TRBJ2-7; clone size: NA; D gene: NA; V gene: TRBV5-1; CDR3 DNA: TGCGCCAGCAGCTTGGTTGGGGCCGAGGAGCAGTACTTC; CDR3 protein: CASSLVGAEEQYF
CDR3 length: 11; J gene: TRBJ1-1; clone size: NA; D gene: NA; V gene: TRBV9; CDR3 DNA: TGTGCCAGCAGCTTTACGGGGGACGCTTTCTTT; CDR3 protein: CASSFTGDAFF
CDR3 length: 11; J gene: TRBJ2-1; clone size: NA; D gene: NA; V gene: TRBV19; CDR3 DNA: TGTGCCAGCGGGGGTTACAATGAGCAGTTCTTC; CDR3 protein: CASGGYNEQFF
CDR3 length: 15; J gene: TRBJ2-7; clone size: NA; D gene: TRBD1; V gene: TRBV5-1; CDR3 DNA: TGCGCCAGCAGCTTGGTAGGACAGGACTCCTACGAGCAGTACTTC; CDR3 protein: CASSLVGQDSYEQYF
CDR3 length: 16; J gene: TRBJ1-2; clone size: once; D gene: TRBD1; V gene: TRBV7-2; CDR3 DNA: TGTGCCAGCAGCTTAGTAGTTCGGACAGGGGGAGAAGGCTACACCTTC; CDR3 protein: CASSLVVRTGGEGYTF
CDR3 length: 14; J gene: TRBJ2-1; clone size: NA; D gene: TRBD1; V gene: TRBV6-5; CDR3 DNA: TGTGCCAGCAGCCAAAGGACAGGGTACAATGAGCAGTTCTTC; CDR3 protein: CASSQRTGYNEQFF
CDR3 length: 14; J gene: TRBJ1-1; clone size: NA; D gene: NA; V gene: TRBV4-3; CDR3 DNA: TGCGCCAGCAGCCAAGGGGGGCGTGTGACTGAAGCTTTCTTT; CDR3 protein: CASSQGGRVTEAFF
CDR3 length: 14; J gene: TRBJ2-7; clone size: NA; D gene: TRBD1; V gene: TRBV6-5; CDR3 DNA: TGTGCCAGCTATACAGGGGGGAGCTCCTACGAGCAGTACTTC; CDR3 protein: CASYTGGSSYEQYF
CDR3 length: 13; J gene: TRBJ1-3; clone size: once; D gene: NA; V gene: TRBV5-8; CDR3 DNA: TGTGCCAGCAGCTTCGGCAGGGTGGACACCATATATTTT; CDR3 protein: CASSFGRVDTIYF
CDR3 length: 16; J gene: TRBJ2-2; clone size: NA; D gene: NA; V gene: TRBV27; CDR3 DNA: TGTGCCAGCAGTTTATTGCTGGCAGGAGGCCCCGGGGAGCTGTTTTTT; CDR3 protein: CASSLLLAGGPGELFF
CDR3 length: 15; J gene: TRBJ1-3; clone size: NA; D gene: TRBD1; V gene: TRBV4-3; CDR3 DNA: TGCGCCAGCAGCCAGACGAGACAGGGAGGAAACACCATATATTTT; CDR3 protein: CASSQTRQGGNTIYF
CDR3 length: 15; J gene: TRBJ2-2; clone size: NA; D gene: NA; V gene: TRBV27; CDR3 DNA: TGTGCCAGCAGTTTATCCCGGCGGGGCACCGGGGAGCTGTTTTTT; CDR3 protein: CASSLSRRGTGELFF
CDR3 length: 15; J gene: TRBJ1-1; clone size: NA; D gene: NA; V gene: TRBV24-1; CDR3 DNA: TGTGCCACCAGTGATTCGCGACCTGGGGAGACTGAAGCTTTCTTT; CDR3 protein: CATSDSRPGETEAFF
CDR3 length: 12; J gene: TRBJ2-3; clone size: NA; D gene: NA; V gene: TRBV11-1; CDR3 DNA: TGTGCCAGCAGCTTTCAGGCAGATACGCAGTATTTT; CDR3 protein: CASSFQADTQYF
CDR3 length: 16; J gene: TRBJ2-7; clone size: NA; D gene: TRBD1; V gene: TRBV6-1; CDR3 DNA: TGTGCCAGCAGTGGGGGGATCGGGACAGGGGTCTACGAGCAGTACTTC; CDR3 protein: CASSGGIGTGVYEQYF
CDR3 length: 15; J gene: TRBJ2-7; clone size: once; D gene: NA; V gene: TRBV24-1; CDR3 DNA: TGTGCCACCAGTGATGGCCGGGGGAGGAATTACGAGCAGTACTTC; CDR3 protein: CATSDGRGRNYEQYF
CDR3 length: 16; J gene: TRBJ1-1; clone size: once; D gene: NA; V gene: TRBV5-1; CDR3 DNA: TGCGCCAGCAGACGGGGAGGGGCGGGTGGTGCGCCTGAAGCTTTCTTT; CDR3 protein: CASRRGGAGGAPEAFF
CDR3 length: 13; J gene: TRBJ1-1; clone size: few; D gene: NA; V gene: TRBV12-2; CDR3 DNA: TGTGCAAGTCGCCCGAGACATATAACGGAAGCTTTCTTT; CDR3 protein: CASRPRHITEAFF
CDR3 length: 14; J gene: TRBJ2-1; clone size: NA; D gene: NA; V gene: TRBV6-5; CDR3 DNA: TGTGCCAGCAGTTATTTGGGCAGAAACAATGAGCAGTTCTTC; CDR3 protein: CASSYLGRNNEQFF
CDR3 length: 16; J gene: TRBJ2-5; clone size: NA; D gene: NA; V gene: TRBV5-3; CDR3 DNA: TGTGCCAGAAGCCCCCGGGCGCGGCGGGGTCAAGAGACCCAGTACTTC; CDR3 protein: CARSPRARRGQETQYF
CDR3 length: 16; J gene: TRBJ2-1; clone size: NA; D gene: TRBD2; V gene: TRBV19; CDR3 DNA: TGTGCCAGTAGTATTACGATGGCGGGAGGCCGCAATGAGCAGTTCTTC; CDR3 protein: CASSITMAGGRNEQFF
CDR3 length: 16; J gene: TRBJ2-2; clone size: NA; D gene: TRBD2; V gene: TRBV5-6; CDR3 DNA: TGTGCCAGCAGCTTCCGGACTAGCGGTTACACCGGGGAGCTGTTTTTT; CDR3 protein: CASSFRTSGYTGELFF
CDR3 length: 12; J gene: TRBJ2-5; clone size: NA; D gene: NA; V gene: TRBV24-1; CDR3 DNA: TGTGCCACCGGACAGTCCGTGGGGACCCAGTACTTC; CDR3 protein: CATGQSVGTQYF